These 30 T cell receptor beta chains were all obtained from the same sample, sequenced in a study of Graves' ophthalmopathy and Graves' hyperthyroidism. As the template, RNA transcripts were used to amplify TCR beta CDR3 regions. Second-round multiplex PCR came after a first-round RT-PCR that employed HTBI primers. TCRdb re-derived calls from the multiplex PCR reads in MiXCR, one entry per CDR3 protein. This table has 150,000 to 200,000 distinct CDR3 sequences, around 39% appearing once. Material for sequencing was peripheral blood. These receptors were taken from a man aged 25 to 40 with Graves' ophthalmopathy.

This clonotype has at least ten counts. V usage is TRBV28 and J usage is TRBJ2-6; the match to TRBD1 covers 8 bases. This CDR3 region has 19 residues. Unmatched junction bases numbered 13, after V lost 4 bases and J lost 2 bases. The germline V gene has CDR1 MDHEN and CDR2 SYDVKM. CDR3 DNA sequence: TGTGCCAGCAGTTCAATAAGGACAGGGTTAAGACCTGGGGCCAACGTCCTGACTTTC. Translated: CASSSIRTGLRPGANVLTF.

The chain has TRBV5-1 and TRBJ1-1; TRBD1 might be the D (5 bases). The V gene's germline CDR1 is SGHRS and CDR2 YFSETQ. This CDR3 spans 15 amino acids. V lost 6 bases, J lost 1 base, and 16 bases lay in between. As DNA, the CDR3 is TGCGCCAGCACCCTCTCTGGGGCTGCGAACACTGAAGCTTTCTTT. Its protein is CASTLSGAANTEAFF.

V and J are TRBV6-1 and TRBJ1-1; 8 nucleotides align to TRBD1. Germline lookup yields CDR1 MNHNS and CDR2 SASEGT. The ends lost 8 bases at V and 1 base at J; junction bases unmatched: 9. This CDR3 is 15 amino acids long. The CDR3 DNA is TGTGCCAGCCAGGGGGCCCCGTATAGGAACACTGAAGCTTTCTTT. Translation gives CASQGAPYRNTEAFF.

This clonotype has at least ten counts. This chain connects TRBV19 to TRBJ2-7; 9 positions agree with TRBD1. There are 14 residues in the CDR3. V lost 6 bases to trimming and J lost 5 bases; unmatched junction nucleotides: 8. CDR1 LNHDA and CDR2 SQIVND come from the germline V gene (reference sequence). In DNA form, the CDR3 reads TGTGCCAGTAGCCGGGACAGGGTTAAGAACGAGCAGTACTTC. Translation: CASSRDRVKNEQYF. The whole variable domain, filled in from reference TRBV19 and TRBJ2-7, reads DGGITQSPKYLFRKEGQNVTLSCEQNLNHDAMYWYRQDPGQGLRLIYYSQIVNDFQKGDIAEGYSVSREKKESFPLTVTSAQKNPTAFYLCASSRDRVKNEQYFGPGTRLTVT.

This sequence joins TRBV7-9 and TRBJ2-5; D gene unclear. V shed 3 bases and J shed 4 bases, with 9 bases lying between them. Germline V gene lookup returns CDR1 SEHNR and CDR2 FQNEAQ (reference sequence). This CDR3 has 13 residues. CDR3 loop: CASSLGQIETQYF. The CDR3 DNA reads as TGTGCCAGCAGCTTGGGCCAGATAGAGACCCAGTACTTC.

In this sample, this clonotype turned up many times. In DNA, the CDR3 is TGCAGCGTTGAAGACGGGGCCAGGGGGTACGAGCAGTACTTC. It codes for CSVEDGARGYEQYF. The chain employs TRBV29-1 and TRBJ2-7; 7 positions agree with TRBD1. Germline-derived CDR1 and CDR2 are SQVTM and ANQGSEA. The ends lost 0 bases at V and 4 bases at J; junction bases unmatched: 6. This CDR3 has 14 residues.

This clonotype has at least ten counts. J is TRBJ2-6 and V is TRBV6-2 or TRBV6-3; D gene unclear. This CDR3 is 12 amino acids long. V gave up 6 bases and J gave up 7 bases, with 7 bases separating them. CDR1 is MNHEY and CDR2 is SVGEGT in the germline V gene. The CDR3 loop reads CASRTGANVLTF. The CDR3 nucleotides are TGTGCCAGCAGGACGGGTGCCAACGTCCTGACTTTC.

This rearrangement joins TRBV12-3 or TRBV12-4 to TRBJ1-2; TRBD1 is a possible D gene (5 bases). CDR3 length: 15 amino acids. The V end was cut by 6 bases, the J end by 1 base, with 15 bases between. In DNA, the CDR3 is TGTGCCAGCAGCGCATGGCGGGACGTTAACTATGGCTACACCTTC. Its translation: CASSAWRDVNYGYTF.

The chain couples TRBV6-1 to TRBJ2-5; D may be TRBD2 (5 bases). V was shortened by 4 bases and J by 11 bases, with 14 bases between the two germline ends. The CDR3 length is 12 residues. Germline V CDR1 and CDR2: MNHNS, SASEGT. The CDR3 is CASSAPTSWQYF. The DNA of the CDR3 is TGTGCCAGCAGTGCCCCCACTAGTTGGCAGTACTTC.

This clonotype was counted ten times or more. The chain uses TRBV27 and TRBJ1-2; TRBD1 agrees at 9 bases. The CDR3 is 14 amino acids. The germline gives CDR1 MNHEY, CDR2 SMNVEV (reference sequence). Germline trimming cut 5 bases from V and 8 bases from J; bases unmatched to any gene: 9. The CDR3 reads CASSRDREDRGYTF. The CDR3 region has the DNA TGTGCCAGCAGTCGGGACAGGGAGGATCGAGGCTACACCTTC.

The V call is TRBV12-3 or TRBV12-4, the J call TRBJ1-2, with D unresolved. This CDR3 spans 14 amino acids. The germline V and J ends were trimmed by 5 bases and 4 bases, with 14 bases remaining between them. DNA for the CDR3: TGTGCCAGCAGTACCGAGAGGACGGGCTATGGCTACACCTTC. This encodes CASSTERTGYGYTF.

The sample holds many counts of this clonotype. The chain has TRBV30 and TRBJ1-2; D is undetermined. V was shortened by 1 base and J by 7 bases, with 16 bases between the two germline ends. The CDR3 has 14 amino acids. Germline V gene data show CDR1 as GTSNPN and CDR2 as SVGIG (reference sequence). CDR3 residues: CAWSARGGWAGYTF. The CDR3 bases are TGTGCCTGGAGTGCCCGAGGTGGTTGGGCTGGCTACACCTTC.

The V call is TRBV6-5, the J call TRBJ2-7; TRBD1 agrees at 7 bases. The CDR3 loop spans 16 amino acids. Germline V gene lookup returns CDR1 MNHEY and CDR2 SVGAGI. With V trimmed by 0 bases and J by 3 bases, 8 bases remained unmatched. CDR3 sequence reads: CASSYSGPGQFYEQYF. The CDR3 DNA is TGTGCCAGCAGTTACTCAGGTCCGGGACAGTTCTACGAGCAGTACTTC.

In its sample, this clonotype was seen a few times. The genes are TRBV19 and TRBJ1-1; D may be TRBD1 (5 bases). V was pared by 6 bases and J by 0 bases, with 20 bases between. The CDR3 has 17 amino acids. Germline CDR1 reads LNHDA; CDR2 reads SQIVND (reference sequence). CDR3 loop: CASSSERDGSMNTEAFF. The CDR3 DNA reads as TGTGCCAGTAGCTCTGAACGGGACGGAAGCATGAACACTGAAGCTTTCTTT.

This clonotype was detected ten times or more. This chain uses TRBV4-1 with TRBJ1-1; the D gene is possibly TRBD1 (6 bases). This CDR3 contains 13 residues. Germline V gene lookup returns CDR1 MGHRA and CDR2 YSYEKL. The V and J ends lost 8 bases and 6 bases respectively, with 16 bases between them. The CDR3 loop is CASRSRGGAEAFF. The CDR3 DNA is TGCGCCAGCCGCAGCAGGGGTGGGGCTGAAGCTTTCTTT.

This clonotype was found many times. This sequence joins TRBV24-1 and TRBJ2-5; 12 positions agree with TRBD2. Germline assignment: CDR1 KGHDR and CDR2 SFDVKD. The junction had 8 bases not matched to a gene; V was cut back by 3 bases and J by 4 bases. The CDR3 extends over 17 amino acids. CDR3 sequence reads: CATSDTGLAGSRETQYF. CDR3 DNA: TGTGCCACCAGTGATACCGGACTAGCGGGGAGCCGAGAGACCCAGTACTTC.

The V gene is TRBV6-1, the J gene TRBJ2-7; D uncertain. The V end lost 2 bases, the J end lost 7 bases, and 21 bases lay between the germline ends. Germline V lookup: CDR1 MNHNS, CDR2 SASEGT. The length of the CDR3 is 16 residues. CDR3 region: CASSERSLALFGEQYF. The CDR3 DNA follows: TGTGCCAGCAGTGAACGGAGTTTGGCCCTTTTCGGGGAGCAGTACTTC.

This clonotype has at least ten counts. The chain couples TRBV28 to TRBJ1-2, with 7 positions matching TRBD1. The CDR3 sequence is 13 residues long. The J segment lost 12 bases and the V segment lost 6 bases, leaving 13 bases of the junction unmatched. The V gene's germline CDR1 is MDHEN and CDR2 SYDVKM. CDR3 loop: CASRHTGVRANTF. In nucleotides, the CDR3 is TGTGCCAGCAGACATACAGGGGTCCGGGCAAACACCTTC.

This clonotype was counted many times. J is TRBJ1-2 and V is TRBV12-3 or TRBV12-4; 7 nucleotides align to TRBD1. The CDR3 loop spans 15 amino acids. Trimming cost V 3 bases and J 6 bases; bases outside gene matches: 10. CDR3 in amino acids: CASSLLGEGGNGYTF. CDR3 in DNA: TGTGCCAGCAGTTTGTTGGGGGAAGGGGGCAATGGCTACACCTTC.

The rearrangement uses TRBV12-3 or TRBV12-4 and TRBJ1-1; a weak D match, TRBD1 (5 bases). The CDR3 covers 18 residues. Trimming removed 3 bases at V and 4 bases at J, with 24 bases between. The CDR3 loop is CASSFRDQPSVVRTEAFF. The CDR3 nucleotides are TGTGCCAGCAGTTTTCGGGACCAACCAAGTGTCGTGCGCACTGAAGCTTTCTTT.

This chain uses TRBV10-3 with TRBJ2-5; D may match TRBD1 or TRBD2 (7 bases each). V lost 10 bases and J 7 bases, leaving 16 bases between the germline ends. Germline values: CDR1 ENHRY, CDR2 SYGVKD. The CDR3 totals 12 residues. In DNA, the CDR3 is TGTGCCACCTCAGGGGGGGAAGTGACCCAGTACTTC. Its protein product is CATSGGEVTQYF.

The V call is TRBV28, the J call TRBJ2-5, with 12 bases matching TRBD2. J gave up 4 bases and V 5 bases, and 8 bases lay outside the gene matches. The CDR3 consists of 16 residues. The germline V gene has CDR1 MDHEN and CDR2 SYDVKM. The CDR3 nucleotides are TGTGCCAGCAGTCTCCGGACTAGCGGGACGGGAGAGACCCAGTACTTC. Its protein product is CASSLRTSGTGETQYF.

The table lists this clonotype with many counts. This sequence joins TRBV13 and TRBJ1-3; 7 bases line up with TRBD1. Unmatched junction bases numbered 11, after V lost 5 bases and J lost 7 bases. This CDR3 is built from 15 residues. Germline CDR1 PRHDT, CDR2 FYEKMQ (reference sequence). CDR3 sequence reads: CASSPETGRGNTIYF. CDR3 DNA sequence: TGTGCCAGCAGCCCCGAGACAGGGAGAGGGAACACCATATATTTT.

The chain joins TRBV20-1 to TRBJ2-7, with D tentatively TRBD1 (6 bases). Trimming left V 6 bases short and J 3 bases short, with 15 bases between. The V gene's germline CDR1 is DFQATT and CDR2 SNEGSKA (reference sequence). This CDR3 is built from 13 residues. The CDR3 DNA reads TGCAGTGCCCAGGACAGAGAATTCTACGAGCAGTACTTC. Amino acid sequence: CSAQDREFYEQYF.

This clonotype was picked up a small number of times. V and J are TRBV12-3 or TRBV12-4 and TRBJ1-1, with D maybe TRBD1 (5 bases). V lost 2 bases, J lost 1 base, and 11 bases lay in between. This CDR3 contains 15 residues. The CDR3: CASSLSMTANTEAFF. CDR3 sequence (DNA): TGTGCCAGCAGTTTATCAATGACAGCGAACACTGAAGCTTTCTTT.

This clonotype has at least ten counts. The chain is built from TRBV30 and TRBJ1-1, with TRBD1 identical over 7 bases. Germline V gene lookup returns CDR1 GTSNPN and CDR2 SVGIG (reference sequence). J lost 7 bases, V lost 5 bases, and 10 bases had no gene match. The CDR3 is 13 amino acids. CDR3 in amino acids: CAWRGGGQREAFF. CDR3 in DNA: TGTGCCTGGCGGGGGGGGGGACAGCGTGAAGCTTTCTTT.

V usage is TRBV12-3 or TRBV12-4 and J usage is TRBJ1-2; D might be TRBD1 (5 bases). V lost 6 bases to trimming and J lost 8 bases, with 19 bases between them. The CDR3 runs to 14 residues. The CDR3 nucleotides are TGTGCCAGCAGCGTCCGTGGCAGGGTTTACGGCTACACCTTC. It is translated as CASSVRGRVYGYTF.

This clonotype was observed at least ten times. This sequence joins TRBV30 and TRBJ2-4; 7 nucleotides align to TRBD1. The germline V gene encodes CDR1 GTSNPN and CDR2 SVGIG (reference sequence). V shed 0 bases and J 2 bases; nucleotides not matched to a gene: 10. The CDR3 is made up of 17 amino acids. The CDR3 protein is CAWSVFGGRGSKNIQYF. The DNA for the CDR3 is TGTGCCTGGAGTGTATTTGGGGGCAGGGGGTCCAAAAACATTCAGTACTTC.

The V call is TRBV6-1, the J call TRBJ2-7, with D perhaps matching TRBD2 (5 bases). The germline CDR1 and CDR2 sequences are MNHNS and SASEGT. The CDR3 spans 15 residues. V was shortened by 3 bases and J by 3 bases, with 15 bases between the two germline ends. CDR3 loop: CASSDPSTLIYEQYF. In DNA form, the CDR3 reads TGTGCCAGCAGTGACCCTAGCACATTGATCTACGAGCAGTACTTC.

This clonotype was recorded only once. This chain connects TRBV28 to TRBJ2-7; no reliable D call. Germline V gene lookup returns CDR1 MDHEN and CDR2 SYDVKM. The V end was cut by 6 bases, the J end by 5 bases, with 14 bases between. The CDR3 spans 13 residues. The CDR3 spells CASSLSLGDEQYF. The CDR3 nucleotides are TGTGCCAGCAGCTTGAGCCTAGGAGACGAGCAGTACTTC.